The rows below give T cell receptor beta chains drawn from one sample of a study of cytomegalovirus exposure and HLA in healthy donors. The assay was immunoSEQ multiplex PCR, and TCRdb's table has in-frame clones only and misses some. The repertoire holds about 200,000 clones, with around 88% as singletons. Sequencing was carried out using PBMCs. These receptors originate from a woman in her twenties or thirties in good health and CMV-seronegative. CDR3s include the opening cysteine and the closing phenylalanine or tryptophan. Fields, in order: D gene, J gene, clone size, V gene, CDR3 protein, CDR3 DNA. A D gene is named only where the DNA matches it firmly. Only part of the rows carry a size: once, few, many, or a class if the clone is expanded.

d_call: TRBD2
j_call: TRBJ2-4
clone_size: NA
v_call: TRBV7-9
cdr3_aa: CASSLALAAKNIQYF
cdr3_nt: TGTGCCAGCAGCTTAGCACTAGCGGCCAAAAACATTCAGTACTTC

d_call: NA
j_call: TRBJ2-1
clone_size: NA
v_call: TRBV7-3
cdr3_aa: CASSLRGPLAYNEQFF
cdr3_nt: TGTGCCAGCAGCTTAAGAGGGCCCCTAGCCTACAATGAGCAGTTCTTC

d_call: TRBD1
j_call: TRBJ2-3
clone_size: NA
v_call: TRBV5-1
cdr3_aa: CASSLFQGADTQYF
cdr3_nt: TGCGCCAGCAGCTTGTTTCAGGGGGCTGATACGCAGTATTTT

d_call: TRBD1
j_call: TRBJ2-7
clone_size: NA
v_call: TRBV7-6
cdr3_aa: CASSLTGEWGEQYF
cdr3_nt: TGTGCCAGCAGCTTGACAGGGGAATGGGGCGAGCAGTACTTC

d_call: NA
j_call: TRBJ2-1
clone_size: NA
v_call: TRBV6-5
cdr3_aa: CASSSRRLYNEQFF
cdr3_nt: TGTGCCAGCAGTTCCCGAAGACTTTACAATGAGCAGTTCTTC

d_call: TRBD1
j_call: TRBJ2-1
clone_size: NA
v_call: TRBV11-2
cdr3_aa: CASSPGTGTFYEQFF
cdr3_nt: TGTGCCAGCAGCCCTGGGACAGGGACCTTTTATGAGCAGTTCTTC

d_call: NA
j_call: TRBJ1-5
clone_size: NA
v_call: TRBV19
cdr3_aa: CASSRRDRQPQHF
cdr3_nt: TGTGCCAGTAGTAGGAGGGATAGGCAGCCCCAGCATTTT

d_call: TRBD2
j_call: TRBJ2-1
clone_size: NA
v_call: TRBV29-1
cdr3_aa: CSVERTSGRPMEQFF
cdr3_nt: TGCAGCGTTGAACGGACTAGCGGGAGGCCGATGGAGCAGTTCTTC

d_call: NA
j_call: TRBJ1-6
clone_size: once
v_call: TRBV7-2
cdr3_aa: CASSLVFQGTLHF
cdr3_nt: TGTGCCAGCAGCTTAGTATTCCAGGGGACCCTCCACTTT

d_call: TRBD1
j_call: TRBJ1-2
clone_size: once
v_call: TRBV4-2
cdr3_aa: CASSQMDRGPYGYTF
cdr3_nt: TGTGCCAGCAGCCAAATGGACAGGGGTCCCTATGGCTACACCTTC

d_call: NA
j_call: TRBJ2-1
clone_size: NA
v_call: TRBV27
cdr3_aa: CASSIRSSYNEQFF
cdr3_nt: TGTGCCAGCAGCATCCGGAGCTCCTACAATGAGCAGTTCTTC

d_call: TRBD1
j_call: TRBJ1-4
clone_size: once
v_call: TRBV7-9
cdr3_aa: CASSLAGQVKLFF
cdr3_nt: TGTGCCAGCAGCTTAGCAGGACAGGTAAAACTGTTTTTT

d_call: TRBD1
j_call: TRBJ1-1
clone_size: NA
v_call: TRBV5-1
cdr3_aa: CASSFSSTGITEAFF
cdr3_nt: TGCGCCAGCAGCTTTTCCTCGACAGGGATCACTGAAGCTTTCTTT

d_call: NA
j_call: TRBJ2-1
clone_size: NA
v_call: TRBV25-1
cdr3_aa: CASSTEQGNEQFF
cdr3_nt: TGTGCCAGCAGTACGGAGCAGGGGAATGAGCAGTTCTTC

d_call: NA
j_call: TRBJ1-6
clone_size: NA
v_call: TRBV5-1
cdr3_aa: CASSNGPAAGDNSPLHF
cdr3_nt: TGCGCCAGCAGCAATGGCCCGGCGGCGGGGGATAATTCACCCCTCCACTTT

d_call: NA
j_call: TRBJ1-2
clone_size: NA
v_call: TRBV19
cdr3_aa: CATLGGKGYTF
cdr3_nt: TGTGCCACCCTTGGGGGGAAAGGCTACACCTTC

d_call: NA
j_call: TRBJ1-1
clone_size: NA
v_call: TRBV5-1
cdr3_aa: CASSFSGNTEAFF
cdr3_nt: TGCGCCAGCAGCTTTTCGGGGAACACTGAAGCTTTCTTT

d_call: TRBD1
j_call: TRBJ1-1
clone_size: NA
v_call: TRBV28
cdr3_aa: CASSLSRGRTEAFF
cdr3_nt: TGTGCCAGCAGTTTAAGTAGGGGGCGGACTGAAGCTTTCTTT

d_call: NA
j_call: TRBJ2-1
clone_size: once
v_call: TRBV7-9
cdr3_aa: CASSLDPESNEQFF
cdr3_nt: TGTGCCAGCAGCTTAGACCCAGAAAGCAATGAGCAGTTCTTC

d_call: NA
j_call: TRBJ2-1
clone_size: NA
v_call: TRBV7-9
cdr3_aa: CASSLGSRRGEQFF
cdr3_nt: TGTGCCAGCAGCTTAGGGAGCCGGAGGGGTGAGCAGTTCTTC

d_call: NA
j_call: TRBJ2-7
clone_size: NA
v_call: TRBV10-3
cdr3_aa: CAISELGGGYEQYF
cdr3_nt: TGTGCCATCAGTGAGTTGGGGGGAGGCTACGAGCAGTACTTC

d_call: NA
j_call: TRBJ2-3
clone_size: NA
v_call: TRBV28
cdr3_aa: CASTQRRSTDTQYF
cdr3_nt: TGTGCCAGCACCCAGAGGAGAAGCACAGATACGCAGTATTTT

d_call: TRBD1
j_call: TRBJ1-3
clone_size: once
v_call: TRBV9
cdr3_aa: CASSPIGTGRSVYF
cdr3_nt: TGTGCCAGCAGCCCGATCGGGACAGGGCGATCCGTATATTTT

d_call: TRBD1
j_call: TRBJ2-7
clone_size: NA
v_call: TRBV5-1
cdr3_aa: CASSQGQAVDEQYF
cdr3_nt: TGCGCCAGCAGCCAGGGACAGGCGGTAGACGAGCAGTACTTC

d_call: TRBD1
j_call: TRBJ2-2
clone_size: NA
v_call: TRBV5-8
cdr3_aa: CASSTTGAPYTGELFF
cdr3_nt: TGTGCCAGCAGTACCACAGGGGCGCCATACACCGGGGAGCTGTTTTTT

d_call: NA
j_call: TRBJ1-1
clone_size: NA
v_call: TRBV19
cdr3_aa: CASSIAVGWEAFF
cdr3_nt: TGTGCCAGTAGTATTGCCGTGGGCTGGGAAGCTTTCTTT

d_call: NA
j_call: TRBJ2-7
clone_size: NA
v_call: TRBV5-6
cdr3_aa: CASDRGPGGYEQYF
cdr3_nt: TGTGCCAGCGATCGGGGGCCAGGGGGCTACGAGCAGTACTTC

d_call: NA
j_call: TRBJ1-4
clone_size: NA
v_call: TRBV6-1
cdr3_aa: CASKAGLNEKLFF
cdr3_nt: TGTGCCAGCAAGGCGGGCCTTAATGAAAAACTGTTTTTT

d_call: NA
j_call: TRBJ2-5
clone_size: NA
v_call: TRBV25-1
cdr3_aa: CASSEGLIERGQYF
cdr3_nt: TGTGCCAGCAGTGAGGGGCTTATAGAAAGGGGGCAGTACTTC

d_call: TRBD1
j_call: TRBJ2-7
clone_size: NA
v_call: TRBV5-1
cdr3_aa: CASSTGTASYEQYF
cdr3_nt: TGCGCCAGCAGCACCGGGACAGCTTCCTACGAGCAGTACTTC

d_call: NA
j_call: TRBJ2-5
clone_size: NA
v_call: TRBV28
cdr3_aa: CASSFGGGETQYF
cdr3_nt: TGTGCCAGCAGTTTCGGCGGTGGAGAGACCCAGTACTTC

d_call: TRBD1
j_call: TRBJ1-2
clone_size: NA
v_call: TRBV15
cdr3_aa: CATSRDRAYGYTF
cdr3_nt: TGTGCCACCAGCAGGGACAGGGCCTATGGCTACACCTTC

d_call: NA
j_call: TRBJ2-7
clone_size: NA
v_call: TRBV5-1
cdr3_aa: CASSPGEWNEQYF
cdr3_nt: TGCGCCAGCAGCCCGGGGGAATGGAACGAGCAGTACTTC

d_call: NA
j_call: TRBJ1-1
clone_size: NA
v_call: TRBV19
cdr3_aa: CASSTHYSGGTEAFF
cdr3_nt: TGTGCCAGTAGTACTCACTACTCGGGAGGCACTGAAGCTTTCTTT

d_call: NA
j_call: TRBJ1-1
clone_size: NA
v_call: TRBV19
cdr3_aa: CASTATRVADTEAFF
cdr3_nt: TGTGCCAGTACCGCAACTCGGGTGGCGGACACTGAAGCTTTCTTT

d_call: NA
j_call: TRBJ2-3
clone_size: NA
v_call: TRBV5-4
cdr3_aa: CASSLDKAARDTQYF
cdr3_nt: TGTGCCAGCAGCTTGGATAAGGCGGCTAGGGATACGCAGTATTTT

d_call: TRBD1
j_call: TRBJ1-5
clone_size: NA
v_call: TRBV19
cdr3_aa: CASSIYGTGSNQPQHF
cdr3_nt: TGTGCCAGTAGTATTTATGGGACAGGATCCAATCAGCCCCAGCATTTT

d_call: NA
j_call: TRBJ2-2
clone_size: few
v_call: TRBV15
cdr3_aa: CATSRVRTTGTGELFF
cdr3_nt: TGTGCCACCAGCAGAGTGAGGACTACGGGTACCGGGGAGCTGTTTTTT

d_call: TRBD1
j_call: TRBJ1-4
clone_size: NA
v_call: TRBV10-3
cdr3_aa: CAISDDRDNEKLFF
cdr3_nt: TGTGCCATCAGCGACGACAGGGATAATGAAAAACTGTTTTTT

d_call: NA
j_call: TRBJ2-7
clone_size: NA
v_call: TRBV28
cdr3_aa: CASSVPSARGYEQYF
cdr3_nt: TGTGCCAGCAGTGTCCCTAGCGCGAGGGGCTACGAGCAGTACTTC

d_call: TRBD2
j_call: TRBJ2-5
clone_size: NA
v_call: TRBV9
cdr3_aa: CASSASSGWASGLQRETQYF
cdr3_nt: TGTGCCAGCAGCGCCTCCTCCGGGTGGGCTAGCGGATTACAAAGGGAGACCCAGTACTTC

d_call: NA
j_call: TRBJ2-7
clone_size: NA
v_call: TRBV30
cdr3_aa: CAWSDTYEQYF
cdr3_nt: TGTGCCTGGAGTGATACCTACGAGCAGTACTTC

d_call: NA
j_call: TRBJ2-7
clone_size: few
v_call: TRBV11-2
cdr3_aa: CASSLDGVYEQYF
cdr3_nt: TGTGCCAGCAGCCTCGACGGGGTCTACGAGCAGTACTTC

d_call: TRBD2
j_call: TRBJ2-3
clone_size: NA
v_call: TRBV2
cdr3_aa: CASSSGLAGGIDTQYF
cdr3_nt: TGTGCCAGCAGTTCCGGACTAGCGGGAGGGATAGATACGCAATATTTT

d_call: NA
j_call: TRBJ2-5
clone_size: NA
v_call: TRBV5-1
cdr3_aa: CASSLVQGETQYF
cdr3_nt: TGCGCCAGCAGCTTGGTTCAGGGAGAGACCCAGTACTTC

d_call: NA
j_call: TRBJ2-5
clone_size: NA
v_call: TRBV7-9
cdr3_aa: CASSPLETQYF
cdr3_nt: TGTGCCAGCAGTCCATTAGAGACCCAGTACTTC

d_call: TRBD2
j_call: TRBJ2-1
clone_size: once
v_call: TRBV29-1
cdr3_aa: CSVVGLAGSTNEQFF
cdr3_nt: TGCAGCGTTGTAGGGCTAGCGGGTTCCACGAATGAGCAGTTCTTC

d_call: NA
j_call: TRBJ1-3
clone_size: NA
v_call: TRBV5-1
cdr3_aa: CASSLYPSGNTIYF
cdr3_nt: TGCGCCAGCAGCTTGTATCCCTCTGGAAACACCATATATTTT

d_call: TRBD2
j_call: TRBJ2-2
clone_size: NA
v_call: TRBV6-6
cdr3_aa: CASSYVAGPTGELFF
cdr3_nt: TGTGCCAGCAGTTACGTAGCGGGACCCACCGGGGAGCTGTTTTTT

d_call: TRBD2
j_call: TRBJ2-2
clone_size: once
v_call: TRBV2
cdr3_aa: CASRTGTSGDWNTGELFF
cdr3_nt: TGTGCCAGCAGAACCGGGACTAGCGGGGATTGGAACACCGGGGAGCTGTTTTTT

d_call: NA
j_call: TRBJ2-1
clone_size: NA
v_call: TRBV28
cdr3_aa: CASRDFYNEQFF
cdr3_nt: TGTGCCAGCAGGGACTTCTACAATGAGCAGTTCTTC

d_call: TRBD1
j_call: TRBJ1-1
clone_size: once
v_call: TRBV5-1
cdr3_aa: CASSPGQENTEAFF
cdr3_nt: TGCGCCAGCAGCCCGGGACAGGAAAACACTGAAGCTTTCTTT

d_call: TRBD1
j_call: TRBJ2-1
clone_size: NA
v_call: TRBV5-4
cdr3_aa: CASSLRDRGSNEQFF
cdr3_nt: TGTGCCAGCAGCCTCCGGGACAGGGGGTCCAATGAGCAGTTCTTC

d_call: TRBD2
j_call: TRBJ2-3
clone_size: NA
v_call: TRBV5-1
cdr3_aa: CASSLVGGGTDTQYF
cdr3_nt: TGCGCCAGCAGCTTGGTTGGCGGGGGTACAGATACGCAGTATTTT

d_call: NA
j_call: TRBJ1-6
clone_size: NA
v_call: TRBV10-2
cdr3_aa: CASSVKGYSPLHF
cdr3_nt: TGCGCCAGCAGTGTAAAGGGGTACTCACCCCTCCACTTT

d_call: TRBD1
j_call: TRBJ2-7
clone_size: NA
v_call: TRBV28
cdr3_aa: CASSPGQGWFLSYEQYF
cdr3_nt: TGTGCCAGCAGTCCGGGACAGGGGTGGTTTCTATCCTACGAGCAGTACTTC

d_call: NA
j_call: TRBJ1-2
clone_size: NA
v_call: TRBV28
cdr3_aa: CASSSGDYGYTF
cdr3_nt: TGTGCCAGCAGTTCCGGGGACTATGGCTACACCTTC

d_call: NA
j_call: TRBJ1-6
clone_size: NA
v_call: TRBV2
cdr3_aa: CASSQGMNSPLHF
cdr3_nt: TGTGCCAGCAGTCAGGGGATGAATTCACCCCTCCACTTT